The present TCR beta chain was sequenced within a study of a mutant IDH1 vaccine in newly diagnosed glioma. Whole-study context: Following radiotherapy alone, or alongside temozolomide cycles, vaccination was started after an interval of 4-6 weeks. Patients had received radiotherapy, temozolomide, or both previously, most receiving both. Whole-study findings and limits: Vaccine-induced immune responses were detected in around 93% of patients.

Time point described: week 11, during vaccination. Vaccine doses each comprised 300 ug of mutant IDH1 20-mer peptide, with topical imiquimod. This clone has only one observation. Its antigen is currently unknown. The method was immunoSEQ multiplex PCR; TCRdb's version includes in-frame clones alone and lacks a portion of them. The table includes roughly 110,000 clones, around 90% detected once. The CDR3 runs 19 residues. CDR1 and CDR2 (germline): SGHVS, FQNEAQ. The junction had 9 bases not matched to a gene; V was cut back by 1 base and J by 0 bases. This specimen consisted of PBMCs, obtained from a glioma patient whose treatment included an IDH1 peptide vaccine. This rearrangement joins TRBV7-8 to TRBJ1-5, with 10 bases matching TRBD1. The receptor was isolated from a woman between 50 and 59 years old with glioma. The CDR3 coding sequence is TGTGCCAGCAGCTTAGGGGCCGGGACAGGGGAGAATAGCAATCAGCCCCAGCATTTT. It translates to CASSLGAGTGENSNQPQHF.